The 22 T cell receptor beta chains below come from one sample, sequenced in a study of coeliac disease. Profiled with immunoSEQ multiplex PCR; TCRdb holds only in-frame clones, not every one. This sample yields about 1,300 clones, of which 69% are seen a single time; around 30% belongs to the top ten. The sample was lamina propria lymphocytes from the gut. These receptors were collected from a woman aged 40 to 50 with celiac disease on a gluten-free diet, and with hypertension.

J is TRBJ1-2 and V is TRBV12-5; D call uncertain. Germline V gene sequence: CDR1 LGHNT, CDR2 FRNRAP. This CDR3 contains 17 residues. V dropped 5 bases and J dropped 5 bases, with 24 bases sitting between them. CDR3 amino acids: CASGSHLIRFRKYGYTF. CDR3 DNA sequence: TGTGCTAGTGGTAGTCATCTCATACGATTCAGGAAGTATGGCTACACCTTC.

This chain joins TRBV9 and TRBJ2-2; 10 bases are shared with TRBD2. Germline values: CDR1 SGDLS, CDR2 YYNGEE. Trimming took 6 bases from V and 10 from J; bases not matched to a gene: 9. The CDR3 sequence is 14 residues long. The CDR3 coding sequence is TGTGCCAGCAACCAAGCGGGGGGGCTTGTGGAGCTGTTTTTT. It specifies CASNQAGGLVELFF.

The V call is TRBV30, the J call TRBJ2-3, with D maybe TRBD2 (5 bases). The CDR3 runs 12 residues. V was clipped by 1 base and J by 15 bases, with 17 bases between them. Germline CDR1 reads GTSNPN; CDR2 reads SVGIG (reference sequence). CDR3 residues: CAWSAISGPGYF. The CDR3 region has the DNA TGTGCCTGGAGTGCGATTTCCGGCCCGGGATATTTT.

The chain joins TRBV28 to TRBJ2-2; D not resolved. The CDR3 covers 15 residues. V was shortened by 1 base and J by 5 bases, with 11 bases between the two germline ends. CDR1 MDHEN and CDR2 SYDVKM come from the germline V gene. The CDR3 region is CASSLYPPRTGELFF. DNA for the CDR3: TGTGCCAGCAGTTTATACCCACCTAGGACCGGGGAGCTGTTTTTT.

The gene calls are TRBV7-9 and TRBJ2-1, with 11 bases that match TRBD2. The germline gives CDR1 SEHNR, CDR2 FQNEAQ (reference sequence). V gave up 3 bases and J gave up 8 bases; unmatched junction bases: 6. The CDR3 has 15 residues. The CDR3: CASSLTSGIGDEQFF. The CDR3 DNA sequence: TGTGCCAGCAGCTTGACTAGCGGGATTGGCGATGAGCAGTTCTTC.

The chain employs TRBV29-1 and TRBJ1-2; 7 positions match TRBD1. V was clipped by 6 bases and J by 1 base; unmatched bases: 11. Germline lookup yields CDR1 SQVTM and CDR2 ANQGSEA. The CDR3 extends over 15 amino acids. For the CDR3, the DNA is TGCAGCGTAATTTTACAGGGGCGACTTAACTATGGCTACACCTTC. Translating gives CSVILQGRLNYGYTF.

Points on this clone: A read error is the likely source, as a far larger clone sits one nucleotide away. The J gene is TRBJ2-5, the V gene TRBV7-9; D is perhaps TRBD1 (7 bases). Trimming cost V 1 base and J 7 bases, with 19 bases left between them. Germline V gene sequence: CDR1 SEHNR, CDR2 FQNEAQ (reference sequence). The CDR3 totals 16 residues. CDR3 bases: TGTGCCAGCAGCTTAGGGGGACTCGCTAAGGGGGCGACCCAGTACTTC. Translation: CASSLGGLAKGATQYF.

V usage is TRBV11-2 and J usage is TRBJ2-4, with 8 nucleotides matching TRBD1. V was clipped by 1 base and J by 14 bases; unmatched bases: 7. The CDR3 runs to 13 residues. CDR1 and CDR2 (germline): SGHAT, FQNNGV. The CDR3, as DNA: TGTGCCAGCAGCTTAGCCCGGGACAGGTCCGAGTACTTC. Encoded protein: CASSLARDRSEYF.

The chain couples TRBV19 to TRBJ2-3, with 9 bases fitting TRBD1. The CDR3 is 16 residues long. Germline V lookup: CDR1 LNHDA, CDR2 SQIVND (reference sequence). Trimming removed 6 bases from V and 4 bases from J; junction bases left unmatched: 11. CDR3 DNA sequence: TGTGCCAGTAGGGAAAGGGGGACAGGGTCATCAGATACGCAGTATTTT. This translates into CASRERGTGSSDTQYF.

By sample share, this clone is large. The chain uses TRBV4-1 and TRBJ1-1, with 7 bases lining up with TRBD1. This CDR3 spans 17 amino acids. Germline assignment: CDR1 MGHRA and CDR2 YSYEKL. Unmatched junction bases numbered 12, after V lost 2 bases and J lost 3 bases. The CDR3 DNA reads as TGCGCCAGCAGCCAATCGGGTTCGAGGGGGCCGCACACTGAAGCTTTCTTT. Protein: CASSQSGSRGPHTEAFF.

In DNA form, the CDR3 reads TGTGCTTGTGGGGGGTCATACTCCTACGAGCAGTACTTC. Its translation is CACGGSYSYEQYF. The chain carries TRBV30 and TRBJ2-7; possible D gene TRBD2, 6 bases. Germline assignment: CDR1 GTSNPN and CDR2 SVGIG (reference sequence). The CDR3 spans 13 residues.

Remarks on this clone: One end of the junction fails to match germline, which may point to a read error. The V gene is TRBV9, the J gene TRBJ1-4; D perhaps matches TRBD1 (6 bases). The CDR3 loop spans 14 amino acids. Germline V lookup: CDR1 SGDLS, CDR2 YYNGEE. CDR3 amino acids: CASSVGGPNKKLFF. CDR3 nucleotide sequence: TGTGCCAGCAGCGTGGGGGGGCCTAATAAAAAACTGTTTTTT.

The chain recombines TRBV19 with TRBJ2-3; TRBD1 might be the D (6 bases). CDR1 is LNHDA and CDR2 is SQIVND in the germline V gene (reference sequence). V lost 7 bases, J lost 0 bases, and 11 bases lay in between. The CDR3 contains 14 residues. In nucleotides, the CDR3 is TGTGCCAGTACGCGGACAGCTAGCACAGATACGCAGTATTTT. As protein: CASTRTASTDTQYF. Supplemented by reference TRBV19 and TRBJ2-3, the full variable domain reads DGGITQSPKYLFRKEGQNVTLSCEQNLNHDAMYWYRQDPGQGLRLIYYSQIVNDFQKGDIAEGYSVSREKKESFPLTVTSAQKNPTAFYLCASTRTASTDTQYFGPGTRLTVL.

V is TRBV6-5 and J is TRBJ2-7, with TRBD1 identical over 7 bases. Germline V gene data show CDR1 as MNHEY and CDR2 as SVGAGI. The length of the CDR3 is 13 residues. Losses at the gene ends were 10 bases for V and 3 bases for J; bases not matched to a gene: 9. This CDR3 is CAILTRDSYEQYF. The CDR3 bases are TGTGCCATCCTGACCCGGGACAGCTACGAGCAGTACTTC.

This sequence joins TRBV2 and TRBJ2-3; D remains unclear. CDR1 and CDR2 (germline): SNHLY, FYNNEI. V was trimmed by 6 bases and J by 4 bases, leaving 17 bases between them. The CDR3 runs 15 residues. The CDR3 sequence is CASSWQVTYPDTQYF. Here the CDR3 DNA reads TGTGCCAGCAGCTGGCAGGTGACATACCCAGATACGCAGTATTTT.

V and J are TRBV7-3 and TRBJ1-5; D is perhaps TRBD1 (6 bases). Trimming took 5 bases from V and 6 from J, leaving 11 bases between them. The CDR3 extends over 13 amino acids. Germline CDR1 reads SGHTA; CDR2 reads FQGTGA. The CDR3 DNA is TGTGCCAGCAGCGCAGGGGCGGGTCAGCCCCAGCATTTT. Protein product: CASSAGAGQPQHF.

The CDR3 is CASRGPTTGRSYNEQFF. DNA of the CDR3: TGTGCCAGCAGGGGGCCTACGACAGGGAGATCCTACAATGAGCAGTTCTTC. The rearrangement uses TRBV27 and TRBJ2-1; 7 bases are a match to TRBD1. The CDR3 loop spans 17 amino acids. Germline loops: CDR1 MNHEY, CDR2 SMNVEV (reference sequence). Losses at the gene ends were 6 bases for V and 1 base for J; bases not matched to a gene: 12.

This clone has a handful of counts. This rearrangement joins TRBV6-9 to TRBJ2-5, with 9 bases that match TRBD2. Germline V gene data show CDR1 as MNHGY and CDR2 as SVAAGI. V lost 5 bases, J lost 5 bases, and 3 bases stayed unmatched. The CDR3 spans 13 residues. The CDR3 here is CASSQGLAETQYF. The CDR3 DNA reads TGTGCCAGCAGTCAAGGACTAGCGGAGACCCAGTACTTC.

The chain employs TRBV4-1 and TRBJ1-2, with TRBD1 matching over 8 bases. The V gene end was trimmed by 3 bases and the J gene end by 3 bases; junction bases not matched to a gene: 6. Germline assignment: CDR1 MGHRA and CDR2 YSYEKL. The CDR3 is 15 residues long. In DNA, the CDR3 is TGCGCCAGCAGCCATCTTAACAGGGGGGACTATGGCTACACCTTC. As protein: CASSHLNRGDYGYTF.

The rearrangement joins TRBV5-4 to TRBJ2-3, with D possibly being TRBD2 (5 bases). CDR1 is SGHNT and CDR2 is YYREEE in the germline V gene (reference sequence). Trimming left V 4 bases short and J 6 bases short, with 18 bases between. CDR3 length: 15 residues. CDR3 coding DNA: TGTGCCAGCAGCCAAGGGAGCGCCCGCTCGGATACGCAGTATTTT. Translated, it gives CASSQGSARSDTQYF.

The CDR3 DNA reads as TGTGCCTGGAGTCCAGGACTAGAAGAAGAGACCCAGTACTTC. Its protein product is CAWSPGLEEETQYF. The chain links TRBV30 to TRBJ2-5; 7 bases are a match to TRBD2. V lost 2 bases, J lost 3 bases, and 6 bases stayed unmatched. Germline V gene lookup returns CDR1 GTSNPN and CDR2 SVGIG (reference sequence). CDR3 length equals 14 residues.

Concerning this clone: A read error is the likely source, as a far larger clone sits one nucleotide away. The chain employs TRBV28 and TRBJ1-5; possibly TRBD1 for D (6 bases). The germline gives CDR1 MDHEN, CDR2 SYDVKM. The V end lost 7 bases, the J end lost 3 bases, and 22 bases lay between the germline ends. CDR3 length: 17 amino acids. The CDR3 spells CASIWNAGTPINQPQHF. CDR3 sequence (DNA): TGTGCCAGCATTTGGAACGCCGGGACACCTATCAATCAGCCCCAGCATTTT.